Presented here are 20 T cell receptor beta chains from one specimen sequenced in a study of T cells after yellow fever vaccination. In TCRdb, the 5' RACE reads were re-called with MiXCR into one record per CDR3 protein. The data contain under 550,000 distinct CDR3 sequences, 21% of them seen just once; the ten biggest clones take up 15% to 20%. The starting material was PBMCs, obtained more than 20 days after the first yellow fever vaccination. The receptor set was obtained from a man between 18 and 35 years old who received the YFV17D yellow fever vaccine.

This clonotype was recorded a few times. This chain uses TRBV24-1 with TRBJ2-3; D may match TRBD1 or TRBD2 (5 bases each). The V end lost 3 bases, the J end lost 8 bases, and 23 bases lay between the germline ends. The CDR3 runs to 17 residues. Per the germline V gene, CDR1 is KGHDR and CDR2 is SFDVKD. CDR3 region: CATSDTRGGSERATQYF. The CDR3, as DNA: TGTGCCACCAGTGATACCCGTGGGGGTTCCGAACGGGCTACGCAGTATTTT.

This clonotype was detected only a few times. The V and J genes are TRBV2 and TRBJ1-1; TRBD1 might be the D (5 bases). The CDR3 consists of 12 residues. Germline V gives CDR1 SNHLY, CDR2 FYNNEI. The V and J ends lost 5 bases and 11 bases respectively, with 15 bases between them. DNA for the CDR3: TGTGCCAGCAGTCCTTGGGACGGGGACGCTTTCTTT. Amino acid sequence: CASSPWDGDAFF.

The V gene is TRBV5-1, the J gene TRBJ1-2; D gene unclear. Germline loops: CDR1 SGHRS, CDR2 YFSETQ. The germline V and J ends were trimmed by 4 bases and 5 bases, with 15 bases remaining between them. This CDR3 is 14 amino acids long. The CDR3 here is CASSPSDGGYGYTF. The CDR3 nucleotides are TGCGCCAGCAGCCCCTCGGACGGCGGATATGGCTACACCTTC.

This clonotype was counted only a few times. This rearrangement joins TRBV30 to TRBJ1-2; D is ambiguous. Trimming cost V 0 bases and J 10 bases, with 12 bases left between them. This CDR3 has 12 amino acids. Germline CDR1 reads GTSNPN; CDR2 reads SVGIG (reference sequence). In DNA, the CDR3 is TGTGCCTGGAGTGTATCGACGTATTCCTACACCTTC. Its translation is CAWSVSTYSYTF.

This clonotype occurred a few times. The rearrangement joins TRBV4-1 to TRBJ1-2, with unresolved D. Germline lookup yields CDR1 MGHRA and CDR2 YSYEKL. There are 11 residues in the CDR3. Trimming took 0 bases from V and 9 from J, leaving 5 bases between them. In nucleotides, the CDR3 is TGCGCCAGCAGCCAAGATTGGAGCTACACCTTC. Translation gives CASSQDWSYTF.

V is TRBV7-2 and J is TRBJ1-1; D unresolved. Trimming removed 2 bases at V and 7 bases at J, with 2 bases between. This CDR3 is 10 amino acids long. CDR1 and CDR2 (germline): SGHTA, FQGNSA. CDR3 in DNA: TGTGCCAGCAGCTTAATTGAAGCTTTCTTT. Encoded protein: CASSLIEAFF. Supplemented by reference TRBV7-2 and TRBJ1-1, the full variable domain reads GAGVSQSPSNKVTEKGKDVELRCDPISGHTALYWYRQSLGQGLEFLIYFQGNSAPDKSGLPSDRFSAERTGGSVSTLTIQRTQQEDSAVYLCASSLIEAFFGQGTRLTVV.

The rearrangement joins TRBV7-9 to TRBJ1-1; TRBD1 is a possible D gene (6 bases). Trimming cost V 4 bases and J 0 bases, with 15 bases left between them. The CDR3 contains 16 residues. Germline values: CDR1 SEHNR, CDR2 FQNEAQ (reference sequence). CDR3 amino acids: CASSSPLGGLNTEAFF. DNA of the CDR3: TGTGCCAGCAGCTCCCCCCTAGGGGGATTGAACACTGAAGCTTTCTTT.

This clonotype was observed a handful of times. The V and J genes are TRBV20-1 and TRBJ2-3; 7 bases are shared with TRBD2. The CDR3 loop spans 15 amino acids. The V segment lost 4 bases and the J segment 2 bases; nucleotides outside the gene matches: 9. The germline V gene has CDR1 DFQATT and CDR2 SNEGSKA (reference sequence). The CDR3 region has the DNA TGCAGTGCTATCATGGGAGCGGGGTACACAGATACGCAGTATTTT. The encoded protein is CSAIMGAGYTDTQYF.

There are many counts of this clonotype. The V and J genes are TRBV4-1 and TRBJ2-2; perhaps TRBD1 as D (5 bases). The germline V and J ends were trimmed by 3 bases and 4 bases, with 15 bases remaining between them. The germline CDR1 and CDR2 sequences are MGHRA and YSYEKL. The CDR3 has 16 residues. In nucleotides, the CDR3 is TGCGCCAGCAGCCATAGGGCTACAGGACCCACCGGGGAGCTGTTTTTT. As protein: CASSHRATGPTGELFF.

This clonotype turned up a few times. J is TRBJ1-6 and V is TRBV4-2; no clear D. The V gene's germline CDR1 is LGHNA and CDR2 YNFKEQ. This CDR3 comprises 13 residues. Trimming took off 0 bases at V and 8 bases at J, with 5 bases between the two ends. The DNA for the CDR3 is TGTGCCAGCAGCCAAGATGGGGATTCACCCCTCCACTTT. This codes for CASSQDGDSPLHF.

This clonotype has more than one count but fewer than ten. The chain uses TRBV7-9 and TRBJ1-1; no clear D gene. Trimming took off 3 bases at V and 1 base at J, with 9 bases between the two ends. From germline, CDR1 is SEHNR and CDR2 FQNEAQ (reference sequence). This CDR3 contains 14 residues. Here the CDR3 reads CASSLEVGNTEAFF. The CDR3 DNA follows: TGTGCCAGCAGCTTGGAGGTAGGGAACACTGAAGCTTTCTTT.

The V and J genes are TRBV6-1 and TRBJ1-5, with TRBD1 identical over 9 bases. V gave up 6 bases and J gave up 7 bases; unmatched junction bases: 13. The germline gives CDR1 MNHNS, CDR2 SASEGT. This CDR3 contains 16 residues. CDR3 nucleotide sequence: TGTGCCAGCAGGCGGGACAGGGTACCGGGGGAACAGCCCCAGCATTTT. This sequence encodes CASRRDRVPGEQPQHF.

This CDR3 reads CATSDLSTGDSYNEQFF. The CDR3, as DNA: TGTGCCACCAGTGATTTGTCTACAGGGGACTCCTACAATGAGCAGTTCTTC. This chain joins TRBV24-1 and TRBJ2-1; 7 bases fit TRBD1. V lost 0 bases to trimming and J lost 0 bases; unmatched junction nucleotides: 4. The CDR3 totals 17 residues. The germline V gene has CDR1 KGHDR and CDR2 SFDVKD.

V and J are TRBV12-3 or TRBV12-4 and TRBJ2-6; 8 nucleotides align to TRBD1. This CDR3 is 16 amino acids long. Trimming took 2 bases from V and 5 from J; bases not matched to a gene: 5. This chain's CDR3 is CASSLPTGDWANVLTF. CDR3 nucleotides: TGTGCCAGCAGTTTACCGACAGGGGACTGGGCCAACGTCCTGACTTTC.

The chain joins TRBV7-2 to TRBJ1-4; 8 bases align to TRBD1. From germline, CDR1 is SGHTA and CDR2 FQGNSA. After removal of 5 bases from V and 1 base from J, the junction contained 9 bases not matched to a gene. The CDR3 runs 17 residues. CDR3 sequence reads: CASSLRQGLRTNEKLFF. CDR3 coding DNA: TGTGCCAGCAGCCTGAGACAGGGGTTAAGAACTAATGAAAAACTGTTTTTT.

This clonotype was detected a few times. This chain uses TRBV1 with TRBJ1-5; the table's D call, TRBD1, has no DNA check behind it. TRBV1 counts as a pseudogene. The CDR3 covers 14 residues. CDR3 sequence reads: CTSRLTRDGQPQHF. The CDR3 region has the DNA TGCACCAGCAGGCTCACCCGGGATGGTCAGCCCCAGCATTTT.

The gene calls are TRBV24-1 and TRBJ1-4, with 9 bases fitting TRBD1. V dropped 4 bases and J dropped 5; count of bases not matched to a gene: 7. Germline-derived CDR1 and CDR2 are KGHDR and SFDVKD. The CDR3 has 16 residues. In DNA form, the CDR3 reads TGTGCCACCAGTGACTCCGGGACAGGGTCGAATGAAAAACTGTTTTTT. Encoded protein: CATSDSGTGSNEKLFF.

The table lists this clonotype with a few counts. The CDR3 is CAWSAVDEKLFF. The DNA of the CDR3 is TGTGCCTGGAGCGCCGTCGATGAAAAACTGTTTTTT. The V and J genes are TRBV30 and TRBJ1-4; D gene ambiguous. The germline CDR1 and CDR2 sequences are GTSNPN and SVGIG (reference sequence). The germline V and J ends were trimmed by 3 bases and 6 bases, with 8 bases remaining between them. The CDR3 has 12 residues.

This chain joins TRBV4-3 and TRBJ1-4; the D gene is possibly TRBD1 (6 bases). The CDR3 contains 13 residues. Between the trimmed V and J ends, which lost 0 bases and 11 bases, there was a span of 10 bases. Germline CDR1 reads LGHNA; CDR2 reads YSLEER. Here the CDR3 reads CASSQDTRGKLFF. The CDR3 DNA reads as TGCGCCAGCAGCCAAGATACGAGGGGGAAACTGTTTTTT.

This clonotype was counted only a few times. The V gene is TRBV5-1, the J gene TRBJ1-1, with 8 bases aligning to TRBD1. This CDR3 region has 15 residues. After removal of 0 bases from V and 1 base from J, the junction contained 2 bases not matched to a gene. Per germline, CDR1 SGHRS and CDR2 YFSETQ. CDR3 protein: CASSLVGQGNTEAFF. For the CDR3, the DNA is TGCGCCAGCAGCTTGGTCGGACAGGGGAACACTGAAGCTTTCTTT.